This T cell receptor (beta chain) was sequenced during a study of blood T cells in healthy people across ages. Study findings and constraints: No one knew whether donors had CMV, which possibly confounded expanded clonotype changes.

This CDR3 has 11 residues. Trimming cost V 8 bases and J 1 base, with 8 bases left between them. Germline V gene sequence: CDR1 DFQATT, CDR2 SNEGSKA (reference sequence). A second PCR, run for about 7 to 11 cycles, used a sample-barcoded 5' primer plus a J-beta primer mix. TCRdb reprocessed the 5' RACE reads with MiXCR, giving one entry per CDR3 protein. This sample carries 800,000 to 950,000 distinct CDR3 sequences, roughly 35% of them seen once, and the ten largest clones take under 15%. This clonotype has just a few counts. The antigen is not known. The TCR comes from a man aged 18 to 29 in good health. This chain joins TRBV20-1 and TRBJ2-5; no firm D call. Sequencing was done on a sample of blood. The CDR3 sequence: CSTVTQETQYF. CDR3 in DNA: TGCAGTACAGTCACCCAAGAGACCCAGTACTTC.